This paragraph covers one TCR beta chain sequence. Its recognized antigen is unknown. No clone much larger than this one lies a single base away; base qualities are absent. From the germline V gene, CDR1 is SQVTM and CDR2 is ANQGSEA. V lost 7 bases and J lost 4 bases, and the count of bases not matched to a germline gene is 8. CDR3 length: 14 amino acids, cysteine to phenylalanine. The DNA shown is the 42-base CDR3, in frame from base 1. The protocol used for the library was the immunoSEQ multiplex PCR assay. What TCRdb holds here is the immuneACCESS table cut down to in-frame rearrangements. Part of the clones is not present; checked against another copy, under half of the missing clones reflect an unresolved V gene, and the others are unexplained. This sample is represented by about 180,000 clones; 85% to 95% of them were singletons. The top ten clonotypes cover around 1.3% of the sample. This sample stems from a study of control samples from healthy donors and cancer patients (dated by TCRdb to 2020 to 2021).

The chain was built from TRBV29-1 and TRBJ2-1, and 9 junction bases match TRBD2. The clonotype originates from a woman aged 18-35 years in good health. Input material: blood. The nucleotides read TGCAGCGACCTGGGACTAGCTGGTTACAATGAGCAGTTCTTC. Translated, this is CSDLGLAGYNEQFF.